This T cell receptor (beta chain) was sequenced in a study of blood T cell repertoires in COVID-19. In the authors' workflow: Reference gene primer amplification gave estimated nucleated cell counts. Sequenced by immunoSEQ multiplex PCR; TCRdb stores in-frame clones only, minus some. The DNA was the basis for D and trimming; V, J and clone size are from that table. The sample contains about 89,000 clones, less than 85% of which appear only once. V was pared by 2 bases and J by 5 bases, with 18 bases of the junction left unmatched. This CDR3 region has 19 residues. The germline V gene encodes CDR1 SNHLY and CDR2 FYNNEI.

Sequenced: peripheral blood. The rearrangement joins TRBV2 to TRBJ2-5; TRBD2 matches at 9 bases. This clonotype originated in a woman aged 80 or over with acute or convalescent COVID-19. CDR3 residues: CASSERAGTGSGSRETQYF. CDR3 nucleotides: TGTGCCAGCAGTGAAAGGGCCGGGACTGGTAGCGGGAGTCGGGAGACCCAGTACTTC.